The following is a TCR beta chain sequence with its context. Its antigen is not known. Trimming removed 9 bases at V and 1 base at J, with 13 bases between. CDR3 length equals 13 residues. The germline V gene encodes CDR1 MDHEN and CDR2 SYDVKM. This sample was included in a study of CD4 T cells in relation to SARS-CoV-2 and coronaviruses. General study results and limits: Roughly 65% of donors had memory CD4+ clonotypes crossrecognizing SARS-CoV-2 and common cold coronavirus spike.

Unexposed donor CD4+ T cells date from 2011-2018, before the COVID-19 pandemic. This table comes from immunoSEQ multiplex PCR, and its TCRdb copy is limited to in-frame clones, with some not included. The table lists approximately 70,000 clones, 80% to 95% of them singletons. The rearrangement uses TRBV28 and TRBJ2-7; D could derive from TRBD1 or TRBD2 (5 bases each). The clonotype was recovered from a human donor in good health. Sequencing was done on a sample of naive CD4+ T cells from PBMCs. Subset meaning: naive CD4+ T cells isolated by negative enrichment. CDR3 nucleotide sequence: TGTGCCAGTTGGCCGGGGCTTTCCTACGAGCAGTACTTC. Encoded protein: CASWPGLSYEQYF.